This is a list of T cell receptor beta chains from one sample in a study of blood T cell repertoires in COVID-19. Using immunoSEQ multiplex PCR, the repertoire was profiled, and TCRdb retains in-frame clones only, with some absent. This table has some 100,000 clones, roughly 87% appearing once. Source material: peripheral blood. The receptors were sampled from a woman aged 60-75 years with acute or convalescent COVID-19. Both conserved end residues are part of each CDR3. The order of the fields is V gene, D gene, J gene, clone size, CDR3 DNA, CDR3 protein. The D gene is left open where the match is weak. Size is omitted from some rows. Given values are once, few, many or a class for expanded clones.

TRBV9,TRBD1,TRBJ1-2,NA,TGTGCCAGCAGCGTAGAGCAAGGGACAGGGTTCTCGGGCTACACCTTC,CASSVEQGTGFSGYTF
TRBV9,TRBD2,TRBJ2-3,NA,TGTGCCAGCAGCCTAACGGGACTAGCGCTCACAGATACGCAGTATTTT,CASSLTGLALTDTQYF
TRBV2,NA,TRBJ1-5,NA,TGTGCCAGCAGTGAAGCTCAGGGCAATCAGCCCCAGCATTTT,CASSEAQGNQPQHF
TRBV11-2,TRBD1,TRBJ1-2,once,TGTGCCAGCAGCTCTTTGGTCCGGCACAGGGGTAACTATGGCTACACCTTC,CASSSLVRHRGNYGYTF
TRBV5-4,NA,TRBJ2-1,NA,TGTGCCAGCAGCTTGGGCCTACCAACCCACAATGAGCAGTTCTTC,CASSLGLPTHNEQFF
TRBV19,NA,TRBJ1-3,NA,TGTGCCAGTCGCACGTGGGAGCCCTTCTCTGGAAACACCATATATTTT,CASRTWEPFSGNTIYF
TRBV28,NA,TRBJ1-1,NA,TGTGCCAGCAGTTTAGGGGGGTACGCTGAAGCTTTCTTT,CASSLGGYAEAFF
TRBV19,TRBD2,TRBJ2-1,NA,TGTGCCAGTAGTCTTTTAGCGGGAGGGCCAAGGAGTAATGAGCAGTTCTTC,CASSLLAGGPRSNEQFF
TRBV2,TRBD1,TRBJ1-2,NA,TGTGCCAGCAGTGAGGGACAGGGGCAGGATGGCTACACCTTC,CASSEGQGQDGYTF
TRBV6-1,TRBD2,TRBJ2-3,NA,TGTGCCAGCAGTGCCCCTAGCGGGAGGGCCGGGGATACGCAGTATTTT,CASSAPSGRAGDTQYF
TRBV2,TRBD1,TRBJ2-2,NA,TGTGCCAGCAGTGTCACCGGGACAGGGGGCCACGGGGAGCTGTTTTTT,CASSVTGTGGHGELFF
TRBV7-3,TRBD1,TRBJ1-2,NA,TGTGCCAGCAGCCCCATGTCGGGACAGAACTATGGCTACACCTTC,CASSPMSGQNYGYTF
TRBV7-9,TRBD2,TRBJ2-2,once,TGTGCCAGCAGCGAACCGGGACTAGCGGCCGGGGAGCTGTTTTTT,CASSEPGLAAGELFF
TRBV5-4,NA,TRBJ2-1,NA,TGTGCCAGCAGCTACGAACATAGGGGGGGTGAGCAGTTCTTC,CASSYEHRGGEQFF
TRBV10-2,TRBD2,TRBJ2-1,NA,TGCGCCAGCAGTGTGAGGAGTAGCGGGGCTTACAATGAGCAGTTCTTC,CASSVRSSGAYNEQFF
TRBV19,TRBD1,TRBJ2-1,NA,TGTGCCAGTAGTATTAGGACAGGGGCCTACAATGAGCAGTTCTTC,CASSIRTGAYNEQFF
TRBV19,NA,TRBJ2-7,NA,TGTGCCAGTAGCAATACGGGGTACGAGCAGTACTTC,CASSNTGYEQYF
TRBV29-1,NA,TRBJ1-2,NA,TGCAGCGTTGAAGATCCGCCAGGGGTTGGCTACACCTTC,CSVEDPPGVGYTF
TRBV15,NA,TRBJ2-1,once,TGTGCCACCAGCAGAGATCAGGCATATGAGCAGTTCTTC,CATSRDQAYEQFF
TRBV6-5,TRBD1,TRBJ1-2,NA,TGTGCCAGCAGTTACTCCGGACAGGAATATGGCTACACCTTC,CASSYSGQEYGYTF
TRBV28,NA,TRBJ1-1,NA,TGTGCCAGCAGTTTACCCCAGGGGTTGGGGATAATGAACACTGAAGCTTTCTTT,CASSLPQGLGIMNTEAFF
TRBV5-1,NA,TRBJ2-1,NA,TGCGCCAGCAGCTTGGACGCGACCTACAATGAGCAGTTCTTC,CASSLDATYNEQFF
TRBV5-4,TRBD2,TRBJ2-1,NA,TGTGCCAGCAGACAAACTAGCGGAGAAGTCAATGAGCAGTTCTTC,CASRQTSGEVNEQFF
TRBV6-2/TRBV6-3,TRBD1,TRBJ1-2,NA,TGTGCCAGCAGTTGGGACAGGAATAACTATGGCTACACCTTC,CASSWDRNNYGYTF
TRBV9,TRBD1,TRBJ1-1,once,TGTGCCAGCAGCGTCTCGACAGGGGTGAACACTGAAGCTTTCTTT,CASSVSTGVNTEAFF
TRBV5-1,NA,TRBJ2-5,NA,TGCGCCAGCAGCCTACTCACTAGCAAAGAGACCCAGTACTTC,CASSLLTSKETQYF
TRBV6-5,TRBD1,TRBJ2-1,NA,TGTGCCAGCAGTTACAGGGGGCGAGAGCAGTTCTTC,CASSYRGREQFF
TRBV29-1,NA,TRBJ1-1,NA,TGCAGCGTGGAACAGGGATCTGAAGCTTTCTTT,CSVEQGSEAFF
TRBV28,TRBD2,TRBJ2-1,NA,TGTGCCAGCGCCCAGGAGGGACTAGTGTTCAATGAGCAGTTCTTC,CASAQEGLVFNEQFF
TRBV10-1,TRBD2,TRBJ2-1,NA,TGCGCCAGCACCCCCAGCGGGGGAGGCGGTGAGCAGTTCTTC,CASTPSGGGGEQFF
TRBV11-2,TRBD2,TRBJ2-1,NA,TGTGCCAGCAGCCCCCGGACTAGCCGACTCGATGAGCAGTTCTTC,CASSPRTSRLDEQFF
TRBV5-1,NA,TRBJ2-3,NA,TGCGCCAGCAGCTTGCCCCAGGCTAGCACAGATACGCAGTATTTT,CASSLPQASTDTQYF
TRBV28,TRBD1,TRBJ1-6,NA,TGTGCCAGCAGGGTGGGACAGGGTGGATCACCCCTCCACTTT,CASRVGQGGSPLHF
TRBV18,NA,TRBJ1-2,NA,TGTGCCAGCTCACCAATTGAGGCGGATGGCTACACCTTC,CASSPIEADGYTF
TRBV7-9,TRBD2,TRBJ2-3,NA,TGTGCCAGCAGCGCAGCGGGGGAGACGCAGTATTTT,CASSAAGETQYF
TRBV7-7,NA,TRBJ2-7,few,TGTGCCCCTCCCGCGGGCATTTACGAGCAGTACTTC,CAPPAGIYEQYF
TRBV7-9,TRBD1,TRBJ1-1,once,TGTGCCAGCAGCCCACAGGGGAGGACGAACACTGAAGCTTTCTTT,CASSPQGRTNTEAFF
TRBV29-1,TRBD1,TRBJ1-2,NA,TGCAGCGTTGATATTGTACAGGGGGCCGGGTATGGCTACACCTTC,CSVDIVQGAGYGYTF
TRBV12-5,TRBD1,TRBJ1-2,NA,TGTGCTAGTGTGGGACAGGACAACTATGGCTACACCTTC,CASVGQDNYGYTF
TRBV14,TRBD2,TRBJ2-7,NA,TGTGCCAGCAGACCTAGCGGGAGCGGCGAGCAGTACTTC,CASRPSGSGEQYF
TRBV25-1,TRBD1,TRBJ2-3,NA,TGTGCCAGCAGTGCAGACAGGGGATACTCCACAGATACGCAGTATTTT,CASSADRGYSTDTQYF
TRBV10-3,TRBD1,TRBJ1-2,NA,TGTGCCATCAGCGCGGGACAGGGAAGGGGCTACACCTTC,CAISAGQGRGYTF
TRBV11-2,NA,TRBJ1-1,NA,TGTGCCAGCAAGAACCACGGGGCAGGGACATACACTGAAGCTTTCTTT,CASKNHGAGTYTEAFF
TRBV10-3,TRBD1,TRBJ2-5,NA,TGTGCCATCAGAGACAGGGGATTTCAAGAGACCCAGTACTTC,CAIRDRGFQETQYF
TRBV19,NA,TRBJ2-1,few,TGTGCCAGTAGTATCGCTAGCCACTCCTACAATGAGCAGTTCTTC,CASSIASHSYNEQFF
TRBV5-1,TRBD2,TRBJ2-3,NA,TGCGCCACCACGGTAGCGGGGGCCTCTAGCACAGATACGCAGTATTTT,CATTVAGASSTDTQYF
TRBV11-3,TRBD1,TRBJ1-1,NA,TGTGCCAGCAGCTCTCCTCGGACAGGGAGGAACACTGAAGCTTTCTTT,CASSSPRTGRNTEAFF
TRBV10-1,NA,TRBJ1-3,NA,TGCGCCAGCAGTGCCCAGACTGGAAACACCATATATTTT,CASSAQTGNTIYF
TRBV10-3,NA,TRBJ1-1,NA,TGTGCCGTTAGGGGCTTGAACACTGAAGCTTTCTTT,CAVRGLNTEAFF
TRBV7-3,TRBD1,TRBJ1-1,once,TGTGCCAGCAGTTTAGACAGGGCGAACACTGAAGCTTTCTTT,CASSLDRANTEAFF
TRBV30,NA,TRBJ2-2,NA,TGTGCCTGGAGTGTAACAGGGCTTAACACCGGGGAGCTGTTTTTT,CAWSVTGLNTGELFF
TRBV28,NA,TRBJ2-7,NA,TGTGCCAGCACCCCGTCTGGGACAATCGACTACGGGCAGTACTTC,CASTPSGTIDYGQYF
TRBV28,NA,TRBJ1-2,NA,TGTGCCAGCAGTTCGGGGTACTATGGCTACACCTTC,CASSSGYYGYTF
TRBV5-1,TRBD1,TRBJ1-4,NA,TGCGCCAGCAGTTTCTCGGGACAGGCTAATGAAAAACTGTTTTTT,CASSFSGQANEKLFF
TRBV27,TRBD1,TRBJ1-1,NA,TGTGCCAGCGCTGGGACAGGGGGCATGGGCACTGAAGCTTTCTTT,CASAGTGGMGTEAFF
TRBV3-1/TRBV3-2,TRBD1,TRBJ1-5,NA,TGTGCCAGCAGCCTTCAGGGGGGCAATCAGCCCCAGCATTTT,CASSLQGGNQPQHF
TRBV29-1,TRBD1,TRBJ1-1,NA,TGCAGCACGACAACCGACAGGGCTAGAGACACTGAAGCTTTCTTT,CSTTTDRARDTEAFF